The sequence of this TCR beta chain was determined in a study of cytomegalovirus exposure and HLA in healthy donors. A remark on this clone: Its antigen is undetermined.

Vbeta (60) and Jbeta (13) primers were used in the PCR. TCRdb keeps only in-frame clones here, not all; method: immunoSEQ multiplex PCR. The sample holds 150,000 to 200,000 clones, 80% seen once. Study-wide findings and caveats: Donor immune exposure was known only as CMV serostatus.

The CDR3 runs to 14 residues. Germline values: CDR1 SGHNT, CDR2 YENEEA. Sequenced: PBMCs. The V call is TRBV11-3, the J call TRBJ2-5; TRBD1 matches 8 bases. Judging by the DNA end, TRBJ2-7 fits better; the J call may be wrong. The TCR originated in a boy younger than 18 in good health and CMV-seronegative. For the CDR3, the DNA is TGTGCCAGCAGCATAAGCAGGGGGCCCTACGAGCAGTACTTC. Its protein is CASSISRGPYEQYF.